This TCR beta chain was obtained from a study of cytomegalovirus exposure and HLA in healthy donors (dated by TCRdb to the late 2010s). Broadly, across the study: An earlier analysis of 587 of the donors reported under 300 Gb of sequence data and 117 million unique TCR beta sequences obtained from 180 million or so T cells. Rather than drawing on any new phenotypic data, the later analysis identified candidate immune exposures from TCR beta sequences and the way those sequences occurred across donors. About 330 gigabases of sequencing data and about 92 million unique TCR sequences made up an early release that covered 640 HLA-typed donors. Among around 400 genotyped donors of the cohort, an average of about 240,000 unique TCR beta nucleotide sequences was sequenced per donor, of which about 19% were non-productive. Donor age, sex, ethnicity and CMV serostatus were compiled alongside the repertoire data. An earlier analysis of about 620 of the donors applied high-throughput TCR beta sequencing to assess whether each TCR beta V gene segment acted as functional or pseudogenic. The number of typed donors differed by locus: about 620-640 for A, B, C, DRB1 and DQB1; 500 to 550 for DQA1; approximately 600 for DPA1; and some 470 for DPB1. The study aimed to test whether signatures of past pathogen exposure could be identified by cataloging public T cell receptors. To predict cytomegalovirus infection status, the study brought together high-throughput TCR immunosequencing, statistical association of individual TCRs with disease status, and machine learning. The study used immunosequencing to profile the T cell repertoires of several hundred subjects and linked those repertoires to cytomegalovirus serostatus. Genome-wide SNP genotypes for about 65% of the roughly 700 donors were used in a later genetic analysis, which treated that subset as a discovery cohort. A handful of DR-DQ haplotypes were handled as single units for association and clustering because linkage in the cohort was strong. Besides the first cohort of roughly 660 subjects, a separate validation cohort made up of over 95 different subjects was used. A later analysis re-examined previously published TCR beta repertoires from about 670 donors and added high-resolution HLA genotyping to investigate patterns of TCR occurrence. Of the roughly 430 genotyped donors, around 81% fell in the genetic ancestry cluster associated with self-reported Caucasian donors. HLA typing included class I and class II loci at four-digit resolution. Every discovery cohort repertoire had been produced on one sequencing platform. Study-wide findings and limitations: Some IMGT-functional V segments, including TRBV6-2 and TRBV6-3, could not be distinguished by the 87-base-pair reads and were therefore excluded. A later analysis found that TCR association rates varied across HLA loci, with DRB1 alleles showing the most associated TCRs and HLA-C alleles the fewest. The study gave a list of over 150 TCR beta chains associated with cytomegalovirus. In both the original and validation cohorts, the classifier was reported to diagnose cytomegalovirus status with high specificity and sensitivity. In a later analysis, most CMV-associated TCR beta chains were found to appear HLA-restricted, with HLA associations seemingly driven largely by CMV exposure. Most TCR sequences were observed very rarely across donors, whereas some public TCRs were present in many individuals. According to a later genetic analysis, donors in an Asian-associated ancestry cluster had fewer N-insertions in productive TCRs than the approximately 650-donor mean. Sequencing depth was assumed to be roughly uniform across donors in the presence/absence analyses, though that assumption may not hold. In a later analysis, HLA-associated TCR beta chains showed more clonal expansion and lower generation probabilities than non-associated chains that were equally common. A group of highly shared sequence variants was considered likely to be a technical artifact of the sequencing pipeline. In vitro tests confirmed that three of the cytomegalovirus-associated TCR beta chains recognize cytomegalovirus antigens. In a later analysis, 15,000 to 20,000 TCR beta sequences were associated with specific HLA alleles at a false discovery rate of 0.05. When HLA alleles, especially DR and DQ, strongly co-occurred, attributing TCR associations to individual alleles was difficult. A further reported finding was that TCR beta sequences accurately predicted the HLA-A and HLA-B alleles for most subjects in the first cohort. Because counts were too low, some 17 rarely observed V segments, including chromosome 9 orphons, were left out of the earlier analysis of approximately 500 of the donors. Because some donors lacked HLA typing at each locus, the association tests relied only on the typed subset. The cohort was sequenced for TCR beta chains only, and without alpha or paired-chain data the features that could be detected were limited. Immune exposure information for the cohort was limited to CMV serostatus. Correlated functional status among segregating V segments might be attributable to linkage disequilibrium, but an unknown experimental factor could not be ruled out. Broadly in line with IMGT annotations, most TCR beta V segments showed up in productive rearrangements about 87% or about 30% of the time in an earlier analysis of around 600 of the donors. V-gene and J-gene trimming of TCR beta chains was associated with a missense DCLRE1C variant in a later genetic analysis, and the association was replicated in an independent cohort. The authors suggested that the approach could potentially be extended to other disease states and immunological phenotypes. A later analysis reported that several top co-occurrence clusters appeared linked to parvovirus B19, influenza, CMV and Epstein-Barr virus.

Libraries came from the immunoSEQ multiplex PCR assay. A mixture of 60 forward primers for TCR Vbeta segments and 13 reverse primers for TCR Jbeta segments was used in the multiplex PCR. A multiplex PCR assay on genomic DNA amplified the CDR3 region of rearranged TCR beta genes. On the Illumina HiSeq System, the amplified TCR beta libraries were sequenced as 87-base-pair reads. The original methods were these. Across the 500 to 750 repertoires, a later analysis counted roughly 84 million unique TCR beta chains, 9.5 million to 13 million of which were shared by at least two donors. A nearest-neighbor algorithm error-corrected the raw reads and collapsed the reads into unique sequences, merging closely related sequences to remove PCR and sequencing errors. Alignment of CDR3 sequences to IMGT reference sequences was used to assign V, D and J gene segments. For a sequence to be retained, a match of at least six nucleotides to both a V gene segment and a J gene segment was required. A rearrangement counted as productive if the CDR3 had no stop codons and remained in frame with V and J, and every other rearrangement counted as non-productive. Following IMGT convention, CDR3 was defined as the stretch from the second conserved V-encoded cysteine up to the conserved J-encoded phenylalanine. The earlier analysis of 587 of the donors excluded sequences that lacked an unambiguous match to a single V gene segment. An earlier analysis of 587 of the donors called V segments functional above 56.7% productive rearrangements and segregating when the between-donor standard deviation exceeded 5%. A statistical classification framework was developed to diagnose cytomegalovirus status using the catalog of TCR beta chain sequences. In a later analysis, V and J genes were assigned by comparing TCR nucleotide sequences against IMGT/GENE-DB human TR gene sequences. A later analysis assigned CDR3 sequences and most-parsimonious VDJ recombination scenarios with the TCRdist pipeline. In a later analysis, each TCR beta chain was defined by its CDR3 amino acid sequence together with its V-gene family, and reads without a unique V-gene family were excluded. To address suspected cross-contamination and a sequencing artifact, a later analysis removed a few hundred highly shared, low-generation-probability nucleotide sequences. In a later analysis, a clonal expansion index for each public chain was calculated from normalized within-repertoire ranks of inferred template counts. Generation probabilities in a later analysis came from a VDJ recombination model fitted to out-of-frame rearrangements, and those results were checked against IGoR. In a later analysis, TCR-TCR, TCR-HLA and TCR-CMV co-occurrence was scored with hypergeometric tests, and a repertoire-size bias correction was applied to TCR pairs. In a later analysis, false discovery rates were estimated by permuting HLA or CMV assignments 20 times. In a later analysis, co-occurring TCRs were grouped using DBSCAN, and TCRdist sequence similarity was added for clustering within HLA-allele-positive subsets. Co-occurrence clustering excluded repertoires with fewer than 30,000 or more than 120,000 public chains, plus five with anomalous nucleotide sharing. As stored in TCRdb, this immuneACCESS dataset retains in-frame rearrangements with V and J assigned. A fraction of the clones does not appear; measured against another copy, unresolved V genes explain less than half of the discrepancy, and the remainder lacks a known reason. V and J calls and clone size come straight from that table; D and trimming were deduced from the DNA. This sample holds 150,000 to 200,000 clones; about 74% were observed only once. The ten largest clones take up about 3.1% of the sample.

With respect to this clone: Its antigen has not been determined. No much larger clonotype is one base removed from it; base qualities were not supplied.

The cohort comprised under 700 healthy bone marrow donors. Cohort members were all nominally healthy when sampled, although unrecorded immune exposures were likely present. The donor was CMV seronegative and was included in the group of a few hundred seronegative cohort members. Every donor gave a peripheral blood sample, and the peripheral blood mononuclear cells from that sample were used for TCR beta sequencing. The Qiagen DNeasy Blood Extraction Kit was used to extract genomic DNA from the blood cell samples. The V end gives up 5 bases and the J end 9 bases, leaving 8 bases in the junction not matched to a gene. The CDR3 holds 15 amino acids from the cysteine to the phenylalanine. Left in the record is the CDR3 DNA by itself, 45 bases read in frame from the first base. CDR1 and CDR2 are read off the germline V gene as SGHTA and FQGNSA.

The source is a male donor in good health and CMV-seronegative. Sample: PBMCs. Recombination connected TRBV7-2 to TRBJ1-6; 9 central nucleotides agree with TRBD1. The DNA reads TGTGCCAGCAGCCTAGGACAGGGGCTGGTTTCACCCCTCCACTTT. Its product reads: CASSLGQGLVSPLHF.